These 2 T cell receptor beta chains originate from one sample sequenced in a study of blood T cell repertoires in COVID-19. Profiled with immunoSEQ multiplex PCR; TCRdb holds only in-frame clones, not every one. Of 150,000 to 200,000 clones listed, around 80% are singletons. Sequencing was performed on peripheral blood. The receptor set was obtained from a woman of 80 years or more with acute or convalescent COVID-19.

The chain's CDR3 is CASSPDRAGTF. The CDR3 coding sequence is TGTGCCAGCTCACCCGACAGGGCCGGAACCTTC. The genes are TRBV18 and TRBJ1-2, with TRBD1 matching over 7 bases. Trimming removed 3 bases from V and 14 bases from J; junction bases left unmatched: 6. CDR3 length equals 11 residues. The germline V gene encodes CDR1 KGHSH and CDR2 LQKENI.

J is TRBJ2-4 and V is TRBV7-2, with 7 bases that match TRBD1. Losses at the gene ends were 4 bases for V and 6 bases for J; bases not matched to a gene: 6. The CDR3 totals 14 residues. From germline, CDR1 is SGHTA and CDR2 FQGNSA. The CDR3 loop reads CASSSTGDPNIQYF. Here the CDR3 DNA reads TGTGCCAGCAGCTCAACAGGGGACCCAAACATTCAGTACTTC.